This T cell receptor (beta chain) is drawn from a study of regulatory T cells in long-lasting Graves disease. CDR1 and CDR2 (germline): LGHNA, YSLEER. CDR3 length: 14 residues. V was cut by 3 bases and J by 4 bases, with 12 bases left in between. iRepertoire HTBI primers and Arm-PCR of CDR3 regions built TCR beta libraries. TCRdb recomputed calls from the multiplex PCR reads with MiXCR, one row per CDR3 protein. The profile shows 450,000 or so distinct CDR3 sequences, around a fifth of them singletons. The time point: persistent/refractory GD, antithyroid drugs over 5 years with positive TRAb. PBMC-extracted RNA yielded the TCR library.

The V and J genes are TRBV4-3 and TRBJ1-2; no clear D gene. The receptor comes from a female donor with Graves disease. The sequencing used peripheral blood mononuclear cells (PBMCs), collected when the disease was refractory, from a patient treated with antithyroid drugs. CDR3 residues: CASSQAPESYGYTF. CDR3 coding DNA: TGCGCCAGCAGCCAGGCTCCCGAAAGCTATGGCTACACCTTC.